The clone carrying this TCR beta chain was recorded a few times. Produced via immunoSEQ multiplex PCR; TCRdb's table is partial and in-frame only. This table has about 9,600 clones, more than 65% appearing once. This sample was taken from a study of T cell repertoires in ileal Crohn's disease. Germline CDR1 SGHVS, CDR2 FQNEAQ. Trimming at V came to 1 base and at J to 3 bases, leaving 15 bases not matched to a gene. The CDR3 loop spans 19 amino acids. The TCR was taken from an adult with Crohn's disease. The sequenced sample consisted of ileal tissue. The chain has TRBV7-8 and TRBJ2-7, with 10 bases identical to TRBD1. The CDR3 DNA is TGTGCCAGCAGCTTAGAGAGGATCACGGACAGGGGGATTCTCTACGAGCAGTACTTC. Translating gives CASSLERITDRGILYEQYF.